Detailed here is one T cell receptor (beta chain). In the original workflow: ImmunoSEQ output lacked quality scores and full-length reads, limiting matched filtering. TCRdb's table, derived via immunoSEQ multiplex PCR, lists solely in-frame clones and lacks some. Clone size and the V and J calls come from that table; the DNA yielded D and trimming. Among roughly 2.4 million clones listed, about 94% were seen once. This entry is derived from a study of shared clonotypes between healthy human individuals. In the study overall: CD4 naive and CD4 memory each took three plates per donor, while CD8 naive took two and CD8 memory one.

The CDR3 has 15 amino acids. In germline, CDR1 is GTSNPN, CDR2 SVGIG (reference sequence). Trimming pared 2 bases from V and 1 base from J, leaving 14 bases between. The clonotype was recovered from a man younger than 35 in good health. Sequences were obtained from naive CD4+ T cells sorted from blood. This sample's subset: CD45RA+ positively selected. The chain links TRBV30 to TRBJ2-5; D perhaps matches TRBD1 (6 bases). The CDR3 DNA follows: TGTGCCTGGAGTACGACAGGTCGGCTCCAAGAGACCCAGTACTTC. Translated: CAWSTTGRLQETQYF.